A single sample gave rise to the 28 T cell receptor beta chains below, sequenced in a study of blood T cells in healthy people across ages. The authors ran a second PCR of 7 to 11 cycles using a sample-barcoded 5' primer and a J-beta primer mix. TCRdb reanalysed the 5' RACE reads using MiXCR and keeps one entry per CDR3 protein. The table lists 1.4 million or so distinct CDR3 sequences, roughly 43% of them singletons. The specimen sequenced was blood. The receptors were sampled from a woman in her late teens or twenties in good health.

This clonotype was detected a few times. J is TRBJ1-1 and V is TRBV4-1, with 9 bases that match TRBD1. Per germline, CDR1 MGHRA and CDR2 YSYEKL. This CDR3 contains 16 residues. The junction had 9 bases not matched to a gene; V was cut back by 3 bases and J by 4 bases. Here the CDR3 reads CASSHRQGEVGTEAFF. The CDR3 DNA sequence: TGCGCCAGCAGCCACCGACAGGGGGAGGTGGGCACTGAAGCTTTCTTT.

The chain links TRBV28 to TRBJ1-4; D unresolved. Germline-derived CDR1 and CDR2 are MDHEN and SYDVKM. The CDR3 is 14 amino acids. The germline V and J ends were trimmed by 4 bases and 2 bases, with 8 bases remaining between them. The CDR3 DNA follows: TGTGCCAGCAGTTCCCGGGAGACTAATGAAAAACTGTTTTTT. As protein: CASSSRETNEKLFF.

The V call is TRBV20-1, the J call TRBJ2-1; D is uncertain. CDR3 size: 14 residues. Looked up from germline, CDR1 is DFQATT and CDR2 is SNEGSKA (reference sequence). CDR3 protein: CSLLVGLSYNEQFF. DNA for the CDR3: TGCAGCCTGCTAGTAGGCCTGTCCTACAATGAGCAGTTCTTC.

V is TRBV29-1 and J is TRBJ2-1, with 10 bases aligning to TRBD1. The CDR3 has 14 residues. After removal of 6 bases from V and 6 bases from J, the junction contained 8 bases not matched to a gene. Germline loops: CDR1 SQVTM, CDR2 ANQGSEA. The CDR3, as DNA: TGCAGCGTGGGACGGGACAGGGGCCTCAATGAGCAGTTCTTC. Its protein is CSVGRDRGLNEQFF.

The chain combines TRBV12-3 or TRBV12-4 with TRBJ2-1; D possibly uses TRBD1 or TRBD2 (6 bases each). V was trimmed by 8 bases and J by 12 bases, leaving 26 bases between them. The CDR3 totals 15 residues. The CDR3 region is CASGKRGDGPTGQFF. As DNA, the CDR3 is TGTGCCAGCGGGAAAAGGGGGGATGGGCCGACAGGGCAGTTCTTC.

The chain employs TRBV29-1 and TRBJ2-5; perhaps TRBD2 as D (5 bases). V was pared by 0 bases and J by 2 bases, with 22 bases between. The CDR3 has 18 residues. Germline CDR1 and CDR2: SQVTM and ANQGSEA. The CDR3 nucleotides read TGCAGCGTTGAAGATCGTCGGCTAGCCATGGGGTCACAAGAGACCCAGTACTTC. It specifies CSVEDRRLAMGSQETQYF.

V is TRBV5-1 and J is TRBJ1-2; tentatively, D is TRBD1 (6 bases). This CDR3 has 14 residues. The germline gives CDR1 SGHRS, CDR2 YFSETQ. Trimming removed 4 bases from V and 10 bases from J, with 20 bases in between. CDR3 nucleotides: TGCGCCAGCAGCGTCCGGGACACCCAGTCCCTCTACACCTTC. Translated, it gives CASSVRDTQSLYTF.

In this sample, this clonotype turned up a few times. In DNA, the CDR3 is TGCAGCGTTGGACAGTTCAATCAGCCCCAGCATTTT. Translation: CSVGQFNQPQHF. The chain uses TRBV29-1 and TRBJ1-5, with D perhaps TRBD1 (5 bases). Per the germline V gene, CDR1 is SQVTM and CDR2 is ANQGSEA. CDR3 length: 12 amino acids. Trimming left V 4 bases short and J 3 bases short, with 7 bases between.

A note on this clonotype: It may be a read error: a sequence one base away is much more abundant. V is TRBV3-1 and J is TRBJ2-7; perhaps D is TRBD1 or TRBD2 (5 bases each). Between the trimmed V and J ends, which lost 4 bases and 9 bases, there was a span of 16 bases. CDR1 LGHDT and CDR2 YNNKEL come from the germline V gene (reference sequence). CDR3 length: 13 amino acids. The DNA for the CDR3 is TGTGCCAGCAGCCTTCTTCAGGGAAGCGGGCAGTACTTC. The encoded protein is CASSLLQGSGQYF.

The sample holds a few counts of this clonotype. This chain connects TRBV5-1 to TRBJ1-2; a possible D gene is TRBD1 (5 bases). Germline V CDR1 and CDR2: SGHRS, YFSETQ. V lost 4 bases, J lost 6 bases, and 13 bases lay in between. The CDR3 runs to 13 residues. CDR3 DNA: TGCGCCAGCAGCGTCGGGGCTGCCGATGGCTACACCTTC. The encoded protein is CASSVGAADGYTF. Variable domain in full (rest from reference TRBV5-1 and TRBJ1-2): KAGVTQTPRYLIKTRGQQVTLSCSPISGHRSVSWYQQTPGQGLQFLFEYFSETQRNKGNFPGRFSGRQFSNSRSEMNVSTLELGDSALYLCASSVGAADGYTFGSGTRLTVV.

The J gene is TRBJ2-7, the V gene TRBV2, with 12 bases fitting TRBD2. The CDR3 extends over 17 amino acids. V shed 5 bases, J shed 7 bases, and the junction held 15 bases outside the gene matches. Germline values: CDR1 SNHLY, CDR2 FYNNEI. The CDR3 region has the DNA TGTGCCAGCAGTTCACCTAGCGGGAGGGCCACGTGGAATGAGCAGTACTTC. Translation: CASSSPSGRATWNEQYF.

This chain uses TRBV7-9 with TRBJ2-7; possible D gene TRBD2, 5 bases. From germline, CDR1 is SEHNR and CDR2 FQNEAQ (reference sequence). V was trimmed by 5 bases and J by 2 bases, leaving 10 bases between them. This CDR3 has 13 residues. CDR3 coding DNA: TGTGCCAGCAGCATCTCGGGGACCTACGAGCAGTACTTC. Translation gives CASSISGTYEQYF.

The rearrangement joins TRBV12-3 or TRBV12-4 to TRBJ2-1; 8 nucleotides line up with TRBD2. Trimming took 6 bases from V and 1 from J; bases not matched to a gene: 11. The CDR3 totals 17 residues. CDR3 loop: CASSPDRTSRSYNEQFF. The CDR3 DNA is TGTGCCAGCAGCCCCGATCGGACTAGCCGATCCTACAATGAGCAGTTCTTC.

This clonotype came up many times. The rearrangement links TRBV7-2 to TRBJ1-2, with D hard to call. This CDR3 comprises 15 residues. CDR1 and CDR2 (germline): SGHTA, FQGNSA. V was clipped by 3 bases and J by 1 base, with 12 bases between them. Here the CDR3 reads CASSFRRPSNYGYTF. The CDR3 bases are TGTGCCAGCAGCTTCCGTCGGCCCAGTAACTATGGCTACACCTTC.

About this clonotype itself: A read error may explain this, as a much larger clone is one base away. V is TRBV4-1 and J is TRBJ2-5, with D possibly being TRBD1 or TRBD2 (5 bases each). The germline CDR1 and CDR2 sequences are MGHRA and YSYEKL. V was shortened by 1 base and J by 11 bases, with 23 bases between the two germline ends. There are 16 residues in the CDR3. In DNA form, the CDR3 reads TGCGCCAGCAGCCAAGTACTAGGGACGACTTACAATGAGCAGTACTTC. Translation: CASSQVLGTTYNEQYF.

This clonotype has just a few counts. CDR3 nucleotide sequence: TGTGCCAGCAGTTATAGCGCGAGCGGGGCAGATACGCAGTATTTT. Amino acids: CASSYSASGADTQYF. This sequence joins TRBV2 and TRBJ2-3; TRBD2 agrees at 7 bases. CDR1 SNHLY and CDR2 FYNNEI come from the germline V gene. This CDR3 is built from 15 residues. Trimming at V came to 5 bases and at J to 4 bases, leaving 9 bases not matched to a gene.

The V call is TRBV6-2 or TRBV6-3, the J call TRBJ1-2; the match to TRBD1 covers 9 bases. Germline loops: CDR1 MNHEY, CDR2 SVGEGT. V gave up 2 bases and J gave up 4 bases; unmatched junction bases: 8. The CDR3 spans 16 residues. CDR3 region: CASSYSRDRVTYGYTF. The CDR3 nucleotides are TGTGCCAGCAGTTACAGCCGGGACAGGGTAACCTATGGCTACACCTTC.

The genes are TRBV20-1 and TRBJ1-5; D is undetermined. The CDR3 is made up of 13 amino acids. The V end was cut by 4 bases, the J end by 7 bases, with 14 bases between. Germline CDR1 DFQATT, CDR2 SNEGSKA (reference sequence). The CDR3 region is CSAMAGVHQPQHF. The CDR3 DNA sequence: TGCAGTGCTATGGCGGGAGTTCACCAGCCCCAGCATTTT.

The chain carries TRBV24-1 and TRBJ1-2; no firm D call. The V gene's germline CDR1 is KGHDR and CDR2 SFDVKD. This CDR3 has 13 residues. Trimming took 6 bases from V and 7 from J, leaving 14 bases between them. Here the CDR3 DNA reads TGTGCCACCAGTTCAGGTGGTTCCTCTGGCTACACCTTC. Translated: CATSSGGSSGYTF.

This clonotype has just one count. This CDR3 is CSARVNGGNNEQYF. The DNA of the CDR3 is TGCAGTGCTAGAGTTAATGGGGGGAACAATGAGCAGTACTTC. The chain joins TRBV20-1 to TRBJ2-7, with D maybe TRBD2 (6 bases). Looked up from germline, CDR1 is DFQATT and CDR2 is SNEGSKA (reference sequence). This CDR3 comprises 14 residues. The V and J ends lost 1 base and 7 bases respectively, with 17 bases between them.

This chain connects TRBV5-1 to TRBJ1-2, with D maybe TRBD1 (5 bases). Trimming left V 4 bases short and J 5 bases short, with 12 bases between. Germline V lookup: CDR1 SGHRS, CDR2 YFSETQ. The CDR3 is made up of 13 amino acids. For the CDR3, the DNA is TGCGCCAGCAGCGAAGAACCAGGGTATGGCTACACCTTC. This codes for CASSEEPGYGYTF. Full variable domain (remainder filled in from reference TRBV5-1 and TRBJ1-2): KAGVTQTPRYLIKTRGQQVTLSCSPISGHRSVSWYQQTPGQGLQFLFEYFSETQRNKGNFPGRFSGRQFSNSRSEMNVSTLELGDSALYLCASSEEPGYGYTFGSGTRLTVV.

This clonotype has only a few counts. The gene calls are TRBV11-2 and TRBJ2-7; the D is unclear. V was pared by 1 base and J by 2 bases, with 9 bases between. Germline V gene lookup returns CDR1 SGHAT and CDR2 FQNNGV. This CDR3 spans 14 amino acids. This chain's CDR3 is CASSLGAAPYEQYF. The DNA of the CDR3 is TGTGCCAGCAGCTTAGGGGCAGCTCCCTACGAGCAGTACTTC.

The rearrangement uses TRBV2 and TRBJ2-1, with 9 bases that match TRBD2. Germline trimming cut 5 bases from V and 5 bases from J; bases unmatched to any gene: 4. The CDR3 runs 14 residues. CDR1 is SNHLY and CDR2 is FYNNEI in the germline V gene. CDR3 loop: CASSQSGRHNEQFF. In nucleotides, the CDR3 is TGTGCCAGCAGTCAAAGCGGGAGGCACAATGAGCAGTTCTTC.

This clonotype was detected a few times. A much larger clone lies one base from this, so it may be a read error. The V gene is TRBV6-6, the J gene TRBJ2-7; a possible D gene is TRBD2 (5 bases). Per germline, CDR1 MNHNY and CDR2 SVGAGI (reference sequence). The CDR3 length is 13 residues. The CDR3 loop reads CASSDSAGYEQYF. For the CDR3, the DNA is TGTGCCAGCAGTGACTCTGCGGGCTACGAGCAGTACTTC.

This clonotype occurred a few times. V and J are TRBV12-3 or TRBV12-4 and TRBJ2-1, with 8 bases lining up with TRBD2. After removal of 6 bases from V and 6 bases from J, the junction contained 4 bases not matched to a gene. This CDR3 has 13 residues. CDR3 nucleotides: TGTGCCAGCAGGCGGGAGGCCCCCAATGAGCAGTTCTTC. It translates to CASRREAPNEQFF.

This clonotype showed up just once. A junction boundary mismatches the germline segment, possibly from a read error. The V call is TRBV11-3, the J call TRBJ2-3, with no clear D. CDR1 is SGHNT, CDR2 YENEEA, per germline. This CDR3 comprises 14 residues. CDR3 bases: TGTGTCAGCACCTCGGACCGGCGCACAGATACGCAGTATTTT. Translating it yields CVSTSDRRTDTQYF.

This clonotype was observed many times. The chain is built from TRBV29-1 and TRBJ2-7; D may match TRBD1 or TRBD2 (7 bases each). The CDR3 is 14 residues long. Trimming cost V 4 bases and J 0 bases, with 13 bases left between them. The germline V gene encodes CDR1 SQVTM and CDR2 ANQGSEA. CDR3 sequence reads: CSVAVRGGSYEQYF. CDR3 in DNA: TGCAGCGTTGCCGTCAGGGGGGGCTCCTACGAGCAGTACTTC.

This chain uses TRBV12-3 or TRBV12-4 with TRBJ2-5; 9 positions match TRBD2. The DNA end is a closer match to TRBJ2-1, so the J assignment may be wrong. This CDR3 is 15 amino acids long. Here the CDR3 DNA reads TGTGCCAGCAGTTTAGGTCGGACTAGCGAAGAGACCCAGTTCTTC. Translating it yields CASSLGRTSEETQFF.